One sample yielded the 10 T cell receptor beta chains listed below, sequenced in a study of neurological immune-mediated disorders. In TCRdb, the 5' RACE reads were re-called with MiXCR into one record per CDR3 protein. The table records about 30,000 distinct CDR3 sequences, approximately 5.2% of them present only once. The sample taken for sequencing was CD4+ T cells from blood. The receptors were sampled from a woman aged 50 to 60 in good health.

This clonotype appeared many times. This sequence joins TRBV7-2 and TRBJ2-1, with 10 positions matching TRBD1. Germline V gene sequence: CDR1 SGHTA, CDR2 FQGNSA. Trimming removed 8 bases from V and 6 bases from J; junction bases left unmatched: 7. The CDR3 extends over 14 amino acids. The CDR3 DNA reads TGTGCCAGCCTTCGACAGGGGGCCCTCAATGAGCAGTTCTTC. Translation gives CASLRQGALNEQFF.

This clonotype occurred a few times. This chain links TRBV19 with TRBJ2-2; D is unresolved. The V gene lost 6 bases and the J gene lost 4 bases, with 12 bases spanning the gap. The CDR3 loop spans 14 amino acids. Germline assignment: CDR1 LNHDA and CDR2 SQIVND (reference sequence). DNA for the CDR3: TGTGCCAGTAGGGGCGGACGGCTCACCGGGGAGCTGTTTTTT. It codes for CASRGGRLTGELFF.

In this sample, this clonotype turned up many times. The chain has TRBV18 and TRBJ1-2, with D hard to call. V was pared by 3 bases and J by 6 bases, with 8 bases between. The CDR3 contains 12 residues. Per germline, CDR1 KGHSH and CDR2 LQKENI. The CDR3 DNA reads TGTGCCAGCTCACCCCTCACGGATGGCTACACCTTC. Translating gives CASSPLTDGYTF.

This clonotype was recorded many times. The chain employs TRBV20-1 and TRBJ2-3, with 8 bases fitting TRBD2. V gave up 5 bases and J gave up 4 bases; unmatched junction bases: 8. CDR1 DFQATT and CDR2 SNEGSKA come from the germline V gene (reference sequence). This CDR3 has 14 amino acids. Here the CDR3 DNA reads TGCAGTGCTTGGAGCGGGGGTGGGGCAGATACGCAGTATTTT. It translates to CSAWSGGGADTQYF.

There are many counts of this clonotype. The genes are TRBV20-1 and TRBJ1-5; the D is unclear. The CDR3 length is 15 residues. The germline V gene encodes CDR1 DFQATT and CDR2 SNEGSKA (reference sequence). Deletions cut 1 base from V and 2 bases from J, with 12 bases between. CDR3: CSARGVPKGNQPQHF. CDR3 nucleotides: TGCAGTGCTAGAGGGGTCCCCAAGGGCAATCAGCCCCAGCATTTT.

This clonotype occurred many times. This chain connects TRBV20-1 to TRBJ1-2; no clear D. Germline CDR1 and CDR2: DFQATT and SNEGSKA (reference sequence). Deletions cut 0 bases from V and 10 bases from J, with 18 bases between. CDR3 length: 14 amino acids. The CDR3 nucleotides are TGCAGTGCTAGAGATGTCGTCGGCCCCAACTTCTACACCTTC. Protein product: CSARDVVGPNFYTF.

At least ten counts were recorded for this clonotype. The CDR3 reads CASSARGEQYF. In DNA, the CDR3 is TGTGCCAGCAGCGCTCGAGGCGAGCAGTACTTC. This chain connects TRBV5-6 to TRBJ2-7; D call uncertain. The ends were cut back, 4 bases at V and 6 bases at J, with 8 bases in the middle. From germline, CDR1 is SGHDT and CDR2 YYEEEE. The CDR3 is made up of 11 amino acids.

This clonotype was detected many times. This CDR3 is CASSLVARGRVSPLHF. The DNA for the CDR3 is TGTGCCAGCAGCTTAGTGGCCCGGGGGCGAGTTTCACCCCTCCACTTT. This sequence joins TRBV7-2 and TRBJ1-6; the D gene is possibly TRBD1 (6 bases). The CDR3 is 16 amino acids. CDR1 is SGHTA and CDR2 is FQGNSA in the germline V gene. V lost 1 base to trimming and J lost 9 bases, with 16 bases between them.

There are many counts of this clonotype. This chain uses TRBV7-2 with TRBJ1-1; tentative D call: TRBD1 (6 bases). CDR1 SGHTA and CDR2 FQGNSA come from the germline V gene. This CDR3 spans 14 amino acids. Trimming cost V 7 bases and J 3 bases, with 15 bases left between them. Written as DNA, the CDR3 is TGTGCCAGCACAATCGAAGCAGGGGACACTGAAGCTTTCTTT. Its protein product is CASTIEAGDTEAFF.

This clonotype was detected many times. CDR3 sequence: CASSLGTGAGKLFF. The CDR3 nucleotides are TGTGCCAGCAGCTTGGGGACAGGGGCGGGAAAACTGTTTTTT. V gene TRBV7-7 combines with J gene TRBJ1-4; TRBD1 matches 10 bases. With 3 bases clipped from V and 10 bases from J, the junction kept 5 bases outside the gene matches. This CDR3 is 14 amino acids long. Germline V CDR1 and CDR2: SSHAT, FNYEAQ (reference sequence).